The 8 T cell receptor beta chains below all came from one sample that was sequenced in a study of blood T cell repertoires in COVID-19. Assay: immunoSEQ multiplex PCR; the TCRdb copy retains only in-frame clones and omits some. The repertoire holds under 300,000 clones, approximately 80% seen once, with about 1.9% in the top ten. Material for sequencing was peripheral blood. Receptors originate from a man in his thirties or forties who had recovered from COVID-19.

The chain carries TRBV4-1 and TRBJ2-7, with D perhaps matching TRBD1 (6 bases). V was shortened by 3 bases and J by 0 bases, with 18 bases between the two germline ends. CDR1 and CDR2 (germline): MGHRA, YSYEKL. This CDR3 is built from 17 residues. CDR3 DNA: TGCGCCAGCAGCCAGGTCGAACCGGGACATCTCTCCTACGAGCAGTACTTC. Encoded protein: CASSQVEPGHLSYEQYF.

The rearrangement links TRBV4-1 to TRBJ2-5; D may be TRBD2 (5 bases). V lost 0 bases to trimming and J lost 9 bases, with 8 bases between them. CDR1 is MGHRA and CDR2 is YSYEKL in the germline V gene. This CDR3 contains 12 residues. CDR3 amino acids: CASSQDGLAQYF. Here the CDR3 DNA reads TGCGCCAGCAGCCAAGATGGACTGGCCCAGTACTTC.

CDR3 bases: TGTGCCAGCAGCCTCAGGGATGGGGACACTGAAGCTTTCTTT. Protein product: CASSLRDGDTEAFF. The chain has TRBV7-9 and TRBJ1-1; D may be TRBD1 (5 bases). Germline CDR1 is SEHNR and CDR2 is FQNEAQ (reference sequence). The CDR3 loop spans 14 amino acids. V was trimmed by 5 bases and J by 3 bases, leaving 13 bases between them.

The chain is built from TRBV20-1 and TRBJ2-3; 9 bases match TRBD1. The trim removed 6 bases at V and 15 bases at J, leaving 10 bases unmatched. CDR1 and CDR2 (germline): DFQATT, SNEGSKA (reference sequence). The CDR3 is 11 amino acids. CDR3 nucleotide sequence: TGCAGTGCCCTAGACAGGGGGGGAGTCTATTTT. Protein sequence: CSALDRGGVYF.

The chain links TRBV9 to TRBJ2-3; 10 nucleotides align to TRBD2. Germline lookup yields CDR1 SGDLS and CDR2 YYNGEE. The CDR3 runs to 17 residues. The V and J ends lost 0 bases and 2 bases, in that order; junction bases with no gene match: 6. CDR3 sequence reads: CASSVEGSGGITDTQYF. DNA for the CDR3: TGTGCCAGCAGCGTAGAAGGTAGCGGGGGGATCACAGATACGCAGTATTTT.

The chain employs TRBV19 and TRBJ2-1, with 7 bases fitting TRBD1. The CDR3 is made up of 14 amino acids. V lost 8 bases to trimming and J lost 7 bases; unmatched junction nucleotides: 11. Germline V gene data show CDR1 as LNHDA and CDR2 as SQIVND (reference sequence). CDR3 sequence (DNA): TGTGCCAGTTGGCCAGGGGGTTCCCCAAATGAGCAGTTCTTC. Protein sequence: CASWPGGSPNEQFF. The full variable domain, its missing parts supplied by reference TRBV19 and TRBJ2-1, is DGGITQSPKYLFRKEGQNVTLSCEQNLNHDAMYWYRQDPGQGLRLIYYSQIVNDFQKGDIAEGYSVSREKKESFPLTVTSAQKNPTAFYLCASWPGGSPNEQFFGPGTRLTVL.

V is TRBV4-1 and J is TRBJ1-2; D gene uncertain. CDR1 is MGHRA, CDR2 YSYEKL, per germline. V was trimmed by 4 bases and J by 0 bases, leaving 12 bases between them. The CDR3 is made up of 15 amino acids. The CDR3 region has the DNA TGCGCCAGCAGCCCCACTTCAGACACTAACTATGGCTACACCTTC. The encoded protein is CASSPTSDTNYGYTF.

This chain links TRBV13 with TRBJ2-5; 10 nucleotides match TRBD1. This CDR3 region has 17 residues. The J segment lost 4 bases and the V segment lost 1 base, leaving 9 bases of the junction unmatched. Germline V gene sequence: CDR1 PRHDT, CDR2 FYEKMQ (reference sequence). The CDR3 region has the DNA TGTGCCAGCAGCTTAGACCCCAGGACAGGGGGTGCAGAGACCCAGTACTTC. It translates to CASSLDPRTGGAETQYF. Filled out from reference TRBV13 and TRBJ2-5, the complete variable domain reads AAGVIQSPRHLIKEKRETATLKCYPIPRHDTVYWYQQGPGQDPQFLISFYEKMQSDKGSIPDRFSAQQFSDYHSELNMSSLELGDSALYFCASSLDPRTGGAETQYFGPGTRLLVL.